A selection of T cell receptor beta chains follows, all from one sample in a study of cytomegalovirus exposure and HLA in healthy donors. This table comes from immunoSEQ multiplex PCR, and its TCRdb copy is limited to in-frame clones, with some not included. The sample holds about 31,000 clones. Material: PBMCs. These receptors came from a female donor in good health and CMV-seronegative. The CDR3 runs from the conserved cysteine through the conserved F or W. Each record gives: clone size, V gene, D gene, J gene, CDR3 DNA, CDR3 protein. A D gene is named only where the DNA matches it firmly. A clone size is listed for some rows: how often the clone was seen (once, few, many), or a class if it is expanded.

clone_size: -
v_call: TRBV7-8
d_call: -
j_call: TRBJ2-4
cdr3_nt: TGTGCCAGCAGCTCATTCCCGACCTACAGATTAGCCAAAAACATTCAGTACTTC
cdr3_aa: CASSSFPTYRLAKNIQYF

clone_size: -
v_call: TRBV27
d_call: -
j_call: TRBJ1-6
cdr3_nt: TGTGCCAGCAGTTACAGTTTTGACGGTTCACCCCTCCACTTT
cdr3_aa: CASSYSFDGSPLHF

clone_size: -
v_call: TRBV23-1
d_call: -
j_call: TRBJ2-2
cdr3_nt: TGCGCCAGCAGTCAATCGGTGAAGGGACTGTTTCACACCGGGGAGCTGTTTTTT
cdr3_aa: CASSQSVKGLFHTGELFF

clone_size: -
v_call: TRBV7-2
d_call: TRBD2
j_call: TRBJ2-1
cdr3_nt: TGTGCCAGCAGCTTTTCGGGACTAGCCTACAATGAGCAGTTCTTC
cdr3_aa: CASSFSGLAYNEQFF

clone_size: -
v_call: TRBV27
d_call: TRBD2
j_call: TRBJ2-3
cdr3_nt: TGTGCCAGCAGTCCGGGGACTAGCGGCAACACGCAGTATTTT
cdr3_aa: CASSPGTSGNTQYF

clone_size: -
v_call: TRBV6-5
d_call: TRBD1
j_call: TRBJ1-1
cdr3_nt: TGTGCCAGCAGTTACTCTATCCGGGACAGGAACACTGAAGCTTTCTTT
cdr3_aa: CASSYSIRDRNTEAFF

clone_size: -
v_call: TRBV5-1
d_call: TRBD2
j_call: TRBJ2-3
cdr3_nt: TGCGCCAGCAGCTTGGGGAGCGGGGGGATCACAGATACGCAGTATTTT
cdr3_aa: CASSLGSGGITDTQYF

clone_size: -
v_call: TRBV6-4
d_call: -
j_call: TRBJ1-1
cdr3_nt: TGTGCCAGCAGTGAACAGGACAACACTGAAGCTTTCTTT
cdr3_aa: CASSEQDNTEAFF

clone_size: -
v_call: TRBV28
d_call: -
j_call: TRBJ1-2
cdr3_nt: TGTGCCAGCAGTCGCCTCTTGGTCCCCACTGACTATGGCTACACCTTC
cdr3_aa: CASSRLLVPTDYGYTF

clone_size: -
v_call: TRBV5-6
d_call: -
j_call: TRBJ2-5
cdr3_nt: TGTGCCAGCAGCTTGGGCACGGGCCAAGAGACCCAGTACTTC
cdr3_aa: CASSLGTGQETQYF

clone_size: -
v_call: TRBV4-3
d_call: TRBD1
j_call: TRBJ1-4
cdr3_nt: TGCGCCAGCAGCCAAGATTGGGAGACAGGGGCCTCCATAGAAAAACTGTTTTTT
cdr3_aa: CASSQDWETGASIEKLFF

clone_size: -
v_call: TRBV19
d_call: TRBD1
j_call: TRBJ1-1
cdr3_nt: TGTGCCAGCAAGAAGGTACAGGGGGGGAACACTGAAGATTTCTTT
cdr3_aa: CASKKVQGGNTEDFF

clone_size: -
v_call: TRBV5-1
d_call: -
j_call: TRBJ2-3
cdr3_nt: TGCGCCAGCAGCTTGATGGACAGACGCACAGATACGCAGTATTTT
cdr3_aa: CASSLMDRRTDTQYF

clone_size: -
v_call: TRBV7-8
d_call: -
j_call: TRBJ1-6
cdr3_nt: TGTGCCAGCAGCTCTCAGCAGGGCTCCTATAATTCACCCCTCCACTTT
cdr3_aa: CASSSQQGSYNSPLHF

clone_size: -
v_call: TRBV5-1
d_call: TRBD1
j_call: TRBJ1-6
cdr3_nt: TGCGCCAGCCGGGACAGCTATAATTCACCCCTCCACTTT
cdr3_aa: CASRDSYNSPLHF

clone_size: -
v_call: TRBV5-4
d_call: -
j_call: TRBJ2-5
cdr3_nt: TGTGCCAGCAGCTTGAAGACAGCGCTTAGGGAGACCCAGTACTTC
cdr3_aa: CASSLKTALRETQYF

clone_size: -
v_call: TRBV6-5
d_call: TRBD1
j_call: TRBJ2-2
cdr3_nt: TGTGCCAGCAGAGCGACAGGGGACCGCGGGGAGCTGTTTTTT
cdr3_aa: CASRATGDRGELFF

clone_size: -
v_call: TRBV4-1
d_call: -
j_call: TRBJ1-5
cdr3_nt: TGCGCCAGCAGCCAAGTCGAGGGTCAGCCCCAGCATTTT
cdr3_aa: CASSQVEGQPQHF

clone_size: -
v_call: TRBV7-9
d_call: -
j_call: TRBJ2-2
cdr3_nt: TGTGCCAGCAGCCGGACAGACTCGACCGGGGAGCTGTTTTTT
cdr3_aa: CASSRTDSTGELFF

clone_size: -
v_call: TRBV6-4
d_call: TRBD2
j_call: TRBJ2-1
cdr3_nt: TGTGCCAGCAGTGATGGACTAGCGGGGTCGAATGAGCAGTTCTTC
cdr3_aa: CASSDGLAGSNEQFF

clone_size: -
v_call: TRBV25-1
d_call: -
j_call: TRBJ1-5
cdr3_nt: TGTGCCAGCAGTGGTCAGGGGTATCAGCCCCAGCATTTT
cdr3_aa: CASSGQGYQPQHF

clone_size: -
v_call: TRBV6-5
d_call: TRBD1
j_call: TRBJ2-7
cdr3_nt: TGTGCCAGCAGTTACTCGAAAAGCACAGGGGGCTACGAGCAGTACTTC
cdr3_aa: CASSYSKSTGGYEQYF

clone_size: -
v_call: TRBV6-6
d_call: -
j_call: TRBJ1-6
cdr3_nt: TGTGCCAGCAGTTACTCGAATACAGGGCTTAATTCACCCCTCCACTTT
cdr3_aa: CASSYSNTGLNSPLHF

clone_size: -
v_call: TRBV4-3
d_call: TRBD2
j_call: TRBJ2-3
cdr3_nt: TGCGCCAGCAGCCAAGTTCGAGCGGGGGGCGTGGATACGCAGTATTTT
cdr3_aa: CASSQVRAGGVDTQYF

clone_size: -
v_call: TRBV7-2
d_call: TRBD1
j_call: TRBJ2-1
cdr3_nt: TGTGCCAGCAGCCCAGACAGGGGGAAATACAATGAGCAGTTCTTC
cdr3_aa: CASSPDRGKYNEQFF

clone_size: -
v_call: TRBV6-4
d_call: TRBD1
j_call: TRBJ2-1
cdr3_nt: TGTGCCAGCAGTCCGGGACAGGGGCCCTACAATGAGCAGTTCTTC
cdr3_aa: CASSPGQGPYNEQFF

clone_size: -
v_call: TRBV11-3
d_call: -
j_call: TRBJ2-1
cdr3_nt: TGTGCCAGCAGCTCCGGACAGTTACCCACCTACAATGAGCAGTTCTTC
cdr3_aa: CASSSGQLPTYNEQFF

clone_size: -
v_call: TRBV9
d_call: -
j_call: TRBJ2-7
cdr3_nt: TGTGCCAGCAGCGTAGGCGGATCGGCCCGGTTGGAGCAGTACTTC
cdr3_aa: CASSVGGSARLEQYF

clone_size: -
v_call: TRBV7-9
d_call: TRBD1
j_call: TRBJ2-1
cdr3_nt: TGTGCCAGCAGCTGGAGGGACAGGGATATTAGTAATGAGCAGTTCTTC
cdr3_aa: CASSWRDRDISNEQFF

clone_size: medium-sized
v_call: TRBV1
d_call: -
j_call: TRBJ1-1
cdr3_nt: TGCACCAGCAGCCAAGATCCAAGAGGGTACATGAACACTGAAGCTTTCTTT
cdr3_aa: CTSSQDPRGYMNTEAFF

clone_size: -
v_call: TRBV7-9
d_call: TRBD1
j_call: TRBJ2-7
cdr3_nt: TGTGCCAGCAGCTCCAGACAGGGGTTCTCCTACGAGCAGTACTTC
cdr3_aa: CASSSRQGFSYEQYF

clone_size: -
v_call: TRBV6-5
d_call: TRBD1
j_call: TRBJ2-7
cdr3_nt: TGTGCCAGCAGTTCACGGACAGGGGCCCTCTACGAGCAGTACTTC
cdr3_aa: CASSSRTGALYEQYF

clone_size: -
v_call: TRBV11-2
d_call: -
j_call: TRBJ2-1
cdr3_nt: TGTGCCAGCAGCCGAGGGGCAGGGGCTTACAATGAGCAGTTCTTC
cdr3_aa: CASSRGAGAYNEQFF

clone_size: -
v_call: TRBV18
d_call: -
j_call: TRBJ2-1
cdr3_nt: TGTGCCAGCTCACCACCCCAGGCTCTCTCCTACAATGAGCAGTTCTTC
cdr3_aa: CASSPPQALSYNEQFF

clone_size: -
v_call: TRBV10-3
d_call: TRBD1
j_call: TRBJ1-5
cdr3_nt: TGTGCCACCCAAGAACAGGGGGCGAATCAGCCCCAGCATTTT
cdr3_aa: CATQEQGANQPQHF

clone_size: -
v_call: TRBV11-2
d_call: -
j_call: TRBJ1-6
cdr3_nt: TGTGCCAGCAGCTTAGATCAAATTTCACCCCTCCACTTT
cdr3_aa: CASSLDQISPLHF

clone_size: -
v_call: TRBV7-8
d_call: -
j_call: TRBJ1-2
cdr3_nt: TGTGCCAGCAGCTTAGTGGTGGCGGACTATGGCTACACCTTC
cdr3_aa: CASSLVVADYGYTF

clone_size: -
v_call: TRBV15
d_call: TRBD1
j_call: TRBJ2-1
cdr3_nt: TGTGCCACCAGCAGAGGTGCTGGGACAGCCCCTCCCAGTGAGCAGTTCTTC
cdr3_aa: CATSRGAGTAPPSEQFF

clone_size: -
v_call: TRBV2
d_call: -
j_call: TRBJ2-2
cdr3_nt: TGTGCCAGCAACCATCCGGGACACGTCCCCGGGGAGCTGTTTTTT
cdr3_aa: CASNHPGHVPGELFF

clone_size: -
v_call: TRBV30
d_call: -
j_call: TRBJ1-2
cdr3_nt: TGTGCCTACCGACAGTACTATGGCTACACCTTC
cdr3_aa: CAYRQYYGYTF

clone_size: -
v_call: TRBV9
d_call: TRBD1
j_call: TRBJ2-1
cdr3_nt: TGTGCCAGCAGCGCACCGGGACAGGGACCCTACAATGAGCAGTTCTTC
cdr3_aa: CASSAPGQGPYNEQFF

clone_size: -
v_call: TRBV5-1
d_call: -
j_call: TRBJ2-6
cdr3_nt: TGCGCCAGCAGCTTGGTTCTGCCGGGAAGCTCTGGGGCCAACGTCCTGACTTTC
cdr3_aa: CASSLVLPGSSGANVLTF

clone_size: -
v_call: TRBV18
d_call: TRBD1
j_call: TRBJ1-2
cdr3_nt: TGTGCCAGCTCACTCTATGGACAGGAGGTTGGCTACACCTTC
cdr3_aa: CASSLYGQEVGYTF

clone_size: -
v_call: TRBV7-2
d_call: -
j_call: TRBJ2-7
cdr3_nt: TGTGCCAGCAGCCCTACGTTCAGGGACTCCTACGAGCAGTACTTC
cdr3_aa: CASSPTFRDSYEQYF

clone_size: -
v_call: TRBV9
d_call: -
j_call: TRBJ1-2
cdr3_nt: TGTGCCAGCAGCCCCCGAGGGCAGGGCTACACCTTC
cdr3_aa: CASSPRGQGYTF

clone_size: -
v_call: TRBV5-1
d_call: -
j_call: TRBJ1-1
cdr3_nt: TGCGCCAGCAGCACGGGGGGGGGCGACACTGAAGCTTTCTTT
cdr3_aa: CASSTGGGDTEAFF

clone_size: -
v_call: TRBV6-6
d_call: -
j_call: TRBJ1-2
cdr3_nt: TGTGCCAGCAGCCCTGACAGCTATGGCTACACCTTC
cdr3_aa: CASSPDSYGYTF

clone_size: -
v_call: TRBV9
d_call: -
j_call: TRBJ2-1
cdr3_nt: TGTGCCAGCAGCGTAGGGGACGGACAGTCCTACAATGAGCAGTTCTTC
cdr3_aa: CASSVGDGQSYNEQFF